This note documents a single TCR beta chain sequence. This clonotype was seen more than once but under ten times. It lacks a known antigen. Per-base quality was not reported, and no clone a single base away is much larger than it. Systemically healthy Caucasian individuals from Russia, roughly 40 in total and aged roughly 6 to 100 years, were included as donors. Ten milliliters of peripheral blood were collected from each donor into EDTA-treated Vacutainer tubes. PBMCs were isolated by Ficoll-Paque density-gradient centrifugation, with at least 6 million obtained per sample. Total RNA, at least 5 micrograms per sample, was extracted from PBMCs with Trizol reagent. For every donor, an aliquot of PBMCs went through flow cytometry to measure the percentages of naive CD45RAhigh/CD27high T cells. Receptor amplification or capture employed 5' RACE. Sequencing was carried out with an Illumina HiSeq 2500. A second PCR of about 6 to 11 cycles was performed with a sample-barcoded 5' primer and a J-beta primer mix. A unique molecular identifier was introduced onto each TCR beta cDNA molecule by a template-switch 5' adaptor carrying 12 random nucleotides. At least 2.5 million CDR3-containing paired-end reads were obtained from each sample. All of the RNA was converted into first-strand cDNA using the Mint cDNA synthesis kit, with a TRBC-specific oligonucleotide serving as the primer. Following uracil-DNA glycosylase treatment, all cDNA underwent a first 18-cycle PCR with the universal primers M1SS and BC2_uni_R. From the authors' description of their analysis: For normalization, 1 million high-quality reads, each with a distinct molecular identifier, were randomly selected from each sample. Instead of being binned into consensus sequences, reads with shared molecular identifiers were discarded. MiTCR, with a Q25 quality threshold and the strictest error-elimination algorithm, was used for CDR3 identification, clonotype clustering and error correction. A nonparametric unseen species model using Euler transformation provided a lower-bound estimate of total TCR beta diversity. TCRdb took the public reads, trimmed them with fastp at Q25, ran MiXCR for clone calling and kept in-frame beta chains. Duplicate CDR3 protein sequences are folded into a single record with the most common DNA and genes. TCRdb's processing, not the authors', yielded these V and J calls. For this sample there are around 1,700,000 distinct CDR3 sequences; 28% appear just once. The ten most abundant clones make up 7.7% of the sample.

The sample comes from a study of blood T cells in healthy people across ages (dated by TCRdb to between 2014 and 2016). Describing the broader study: In model experiments, template switching captured roughly one uniquely barcoded TCR beta cDNA molecule for every two T cells. To track age-related changes in TCR beta repertoire diversity, the study relied on deep sequencing normalized with unique cDNA molecular identifiers. The donors were divided into four age groups: young (average about 15 years), middle-aged (almost 40), aged (approximately 64) and long-lived (82). To avoid experimental bias, donors of different ages were randomly spread across the sequencing lanes. Using the same blood draw, the study looked at two additional independent replicas of 1 million unique cDNA reads for two donors, one aged 18 to 30 and the other aged 80 or older.

Study-wide findings and limitations: Conclusive comparison of naive and antigen-experienced compartments was prevented by the profiling of bulk unsorted PBMCs. Because the CMV infection status of the donors was unknown, age-related changes in expanded clonotypes may potentially have been confounded. The long-lived group showed more naive CD4+ T cells, fewer expanded clones and increased TCR diversity than the aged group, suggesting age selection. Estimates of total diversity from one million sequenced T cells were regarded as lower bounds and underestimates. Observed TCR beta diversity correlated strongly with the percentage of naive T cells measured by flow cytometry. As age increased, observed TCR beta diversity per million T cells dropped in a roughly linear way, and a significant reduction was already evident by age 40.

Per the germline V gene, MNHEY is the CDR1 and SVGEGT is the CDR2. The CDR3 spans 15 residues, from the cysteine through the phenylalanine. Only CDR3 DNA remains: 45 bases, in frame from the first base. Trimming costs V 5 bases and J 6 bases, and their ends lie 17 bases apart. Sequenced input: blood. This clonotype was obtained from a woman in her twenties or thirties in good health. The chain is made from TRBV6-2 or TRBV6-3 and TRBJ2-1; the D gene is unclear. The CDR3 here reads CASSPAGGLVNEQFF. The nucleotide sequence reads TGTGCCAGCAGTCCCGCAGGCGGCTTGGTCAATGAGCAGTTCTTC.